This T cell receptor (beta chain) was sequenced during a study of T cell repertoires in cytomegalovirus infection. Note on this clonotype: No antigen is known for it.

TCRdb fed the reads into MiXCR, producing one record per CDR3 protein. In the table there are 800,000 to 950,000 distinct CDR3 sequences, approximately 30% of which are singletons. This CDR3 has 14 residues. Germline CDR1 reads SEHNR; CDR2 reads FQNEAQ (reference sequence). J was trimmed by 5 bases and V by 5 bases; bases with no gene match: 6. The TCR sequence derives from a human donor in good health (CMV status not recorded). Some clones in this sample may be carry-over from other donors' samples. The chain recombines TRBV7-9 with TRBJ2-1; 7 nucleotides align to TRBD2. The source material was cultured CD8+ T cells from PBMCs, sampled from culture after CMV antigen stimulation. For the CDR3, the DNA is TGTGCCAGCAGCCTTGCGGGGGAGGACAATGAGCAGTTCTTC. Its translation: CASSLAGEDNEQFF. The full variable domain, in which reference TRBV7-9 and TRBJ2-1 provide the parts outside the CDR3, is DTGVSQNPRHKITKRGQNVTFRCDPISEHNRLYWYRQTLGQGPEFLTYFQNEAQLEKSRLLSDRFSAERPKGSFSTLEIQRTEQGDSAMYLCASSLAGEDNEQFFGPGTRLTVL.